This is a list of T cell receptor beta chains from one sample in a study of PD-1 blockade in mismatch repair-deficient tumors. The data were produced by immunoSEQ multiplex PCR, yet TCRdb's version contains in-frame clones alone and is incomplete. The sample includes 90,000 to 120,000 clones, 82% of them seen just once. Here the sequenced sample was peripheral blood, taken 35 to 37 weeks after starting pembrolizumab. The receptors shown here come from an adult with mismatch repair-deficient cancer. CDR3s include the opening cysteine and the closing phenylalanine or tryptophan. The order of the fields is D gene, clone size, V gene, J gene, CDR3 DNA, CDR3 protein. The D gene is left open where the match is weak. A clone size is listed for some rows: how often the clone was seen (once, few, many), or a class if it is expanded.

NA,few,TRBV9,TRBJ2-7,TGTGCCAGCAGTAGGGACTCCTCCTACGAGCAGTACTTC,CASSRDSSYEQYF
NA,NA,TRBV7-3,TRBJ2-7,TGTGCCAGCAGCTTAGGCCGAGGATCTTACGAGCAGTACTTC,CASSLGRGSYEQYF
TRBD2,few,TRBV18,TRBJ2-1,TGTGCCAGCTCACCACCGGTGACTAGCGGGAGTGGGGCCTACAATGAGCAGTTCTTC,CASSPPVTSGSGAYNEQFF
TRBD2,few,TRBV5-1,TRBJ2-3,TGCGCCAGCAGCTTGGGACTAGCGGGAGCCGATACGCAGTATTTT,CASSLGLAGADTQYF
TRBD2,NA,TRBV15,TRBJ2-7,TGTGCCACCAGCAGAGTAGAAGGAACTAGCGTCTCCTACGAGCAGTACTTC,CATSRVEGTSVSYEQYF
TRBD1,once,TRBV4-1,TRBJ1-1,TGCGCCAGCAGCCCCCTCCGACAGGGAACTGAAGCTTTCTTT,CASSPLRQGTEAFF
TRBD2,NA,TRBV9,TRBJ2-3,TGTGCCAGCAGCACTTCCACTAGCGGGAGCCCCGATACGCAGTATTTT,CASSTSTSGSPDTQYF
NA,NA,TRBV28,TRBJ1-2,TGTGCCAGCAGTTTACCAACAGGGTCCTATGGCTACACCTTC,CASSLPTGSYGYTF
NA,NA,TRBV13,TRBJ2-1,TGTGCCAGCAGCTTGAGGGGCGCCTACAATGAGCAGTTCTTC,CASSLRGAYNEQFF
NA,NA,TRBV6-6,TRBJ2-7,TGTGCCAGCAGTTCGTCGATGAGAATCCGGATGGAGCAGTACTTC,CASSSSMRIRMEQYF
NA,few,TRBV6-5,TRBJ1-1,TGTGCCAGCAGTGGCCAGTTGAACACTGAAGCTTTCTTT,CASSGQLNTEAFF
NA,few,TRBV30,TRBJ1-2,TGTGCCTGGAGTACATTAGGCTACACCTTC,CAWSTLGYTF
NA,NA,TRBV6-6,TRBJ2-2,TGTGCCAGCAGTTACTCCTCGGCCGGGGAGCTGTTTTTT,CASSYSSAGELFF
NA,NA,TRBV7-8,TRBJ2-3,TGTGCCAGCAGCCAGCGACTAGTTATTCAAGATACGCAGTATTTT,CASSQRLVIQDTQYF
TRBD1,NA,TRBV10-3,TRBJ2-3,TGTGCCATCAGTGGGCAACAGGGGGCTGGGGGCACAGATACGCAGTATTTT,CAISGQQGAGGTDTQYF
NA,NA,TRBV2,TRBJ2-3,TGTGCCAGCAGGTTGGAGTATAGCACAGATACGCAGTATTTT,CASRLEYSTDTQYF
TRBD1,NA,TRBV30,TRBJ2-7,TGTGCCTGGAGTGTTGGGACAGCCTACGAGCAGTACTTC,CAWSVGTAYEQYF
TRBD2,NA,TRBV19,TRBJ2-1,TGTGCCAGTAGTAGCTCCTCCAGGGGAGCGGGAGGGAGAAATGAGCAGTTCTTC,CASSSSSRGAGGRNEQFF
TRBD2,NA,TRBV10-3,TRBJ2-3,TGTGCCATCAGTGCCACTACTAGCGAGGGCACAGATACGCAGTATTTT,CAISATTSEGTDTQYF
TRBD2,NA,TRBV4-1,TRBJ2-1,TGCGCCAGCAGCCGACTCCTAGCGGGGGGTTACAATGAGCAGTTCTTC,CASSRLLAGGYNEQFF
NA,NA,TRBV10-3,TRBJ2-3,TGTGCCATCAGTCAAGGGGATACGCAGTATTTT,CAISQGDTQYF
NA,NA,TRBV5-1,TRBJ2-7,TGCGCCAGCAGCTTCCTCGACTTGGGCGAGCAGTACTTC,CASSFLDLGEQYF
NA,NA,TRBV7-8,TRBJ2-7,TGTGCCAGCAGCTCGCCAAGCTCCTACGAGCAGTACTTC,CASSSPSSYEQYF
NA,NA,TRBV11-2,TRBJ1-1,TGTGCCAGCAGCCCTAGCGGGCTGAGGGGAACTGAAGCTTTCTTT,CASSPSGLRGTEAFF
TRBD2,NA,TRBV5-4,TRBJ2-1,TGTGCCAGCAGCTTGCGACTAGCGGGGGACTACAATGAGCAGTTCTTC,CASSLRLAGDYNEQFF
NA,few,TRBV29-1,TRBJ1-2,TGCAGCGTTGAGACGACAGCTAACTATGGCTACACCTTC,CSVETTANYGYTF
NA,NA,TRBV11-3,TRBJ2-3,TGTGCCAGCAGCTTAGGCGATCGGCTTGGCACAGATACGCAGTATTTT,CASSLGDRLGTDTQYF
NA,few,TRBV29-1,TRBJ1-1,TGCAGCGCCGCGATGGGGAGTAACACTGAAGCTTTCTTT,CSAAMGSNTEAFF
TRBD2,few,TRBV7-8,TRBJ2-1,TGTGCCAGCAGCTTAGCCACCGGGACTAGCGGGATGGTTGGCGCTTTGCACAATGAGCAGTTCTTC,CASSLATGTSGMVGALHNEQFF
TRBD1,NA,TRBV9,TRBJ1-1,TGTGCCAGCAGCGAGGGACAGGGTTACACTGAAGCTTTCTTT,CASSEGQGYTEAFF
TRBD1,NA,TRBV4-3,TRBJ2-1,TGCGCCAGCAGCCAAGATTCAATCGGGACAGGGGGCCATGAGCAGTTCTTC,CASSQDSIGTGGHEQFF
NA,NA,TRBV7-8,TRBJ2-1,TGTGCCAGCAGCTTAGGATCGTCTCAGAATGAGCAGTTCTTC,CASSLGSSQNEQFF